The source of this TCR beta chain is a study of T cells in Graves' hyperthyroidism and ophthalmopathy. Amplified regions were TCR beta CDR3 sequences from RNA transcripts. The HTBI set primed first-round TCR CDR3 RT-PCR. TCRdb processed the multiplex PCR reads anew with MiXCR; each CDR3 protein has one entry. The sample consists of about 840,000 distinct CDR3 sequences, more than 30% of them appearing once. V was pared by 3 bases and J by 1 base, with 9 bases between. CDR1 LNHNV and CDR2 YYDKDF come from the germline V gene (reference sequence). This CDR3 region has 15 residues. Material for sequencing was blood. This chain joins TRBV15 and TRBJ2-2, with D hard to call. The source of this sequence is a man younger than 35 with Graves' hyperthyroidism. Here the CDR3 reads CATSSLDGNTGELFF. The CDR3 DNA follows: TGTGCCACCAGCAGCTTGGATGGGAACACCGGGGAGCTGTTTTTT.